This T cell receptor (beta chain) is from a study of OX40 agonist ivuxolimab in advanced cancers. The CDR3 covers 14 residues. Per germline, CDR1 GTSNPN and CDR2 SVGIG (reference sequence). V shed 4 bases and J shed 1 base, with 13 bases lying between them. Patients with a history of autoimmune disease or on systemic immunosuppression were excluded. Researchers took blood at baseline, on cycle 4 day 1, and on cycle 7 day 1. Some clones are missing from TCRdb's copy, which holds only in-frame ones; the method was immunoSEQ multiplex PCR. The table records some 87,000 clones, 85% to 95% of them present only once.

The chain combines TRBV30 with TRBJ2-5; possible D gene TRBD2, 6 bases. Sequenced material: CD4+ or CD8+ T cells sorted from blood, taken in a trial of the OX40 agonist ivuxolimab. The TCR originated in an adult with an advanced solid tumor such as melanoma, head and neck, liver or kidney cancer. DNA for the CDR3: TGTGCCTGGAATAGGGCGGGGATCCAAGAGACCCAGTACTTC. Translating it yields CAWNRAGIQETQYF.